This T cell receptor (beta chain) was recovered during a study of shared clonotypes between healthy human individuals. Study-wide findings and caveats: The study's rarefaction showed incomplete sorted-subset sequencing despite large depth.

This table comes from immunoSEQ multiplex PCR, and its TCRdb copy is limited to in-frame clones, with some not included. The sample has approximately 1,000,000 clones, 70% to 80% seen once. The CDR3 contains 14 residues. The V and J ends lost 3 bases and 5 bases respectively, with 11 bases between them. Germline CDR1 is LNHDA and CDR2 is SQIVND (reference sequence). Notes on this clone: No antigen is known for it.

Every donor, a Caucasian adult, lived in Nashville, Tennessee. This chain links TRBV19 with TRBJ2-1; D unresolved. The clonotype comes from a young man in good health. Some clones in this sample may be carry-over from other donors' samples. Material for sequencing was memory CD4+ T cells from PBMCs. Specified subset: CD45RA-negative fraction. CDR3: CASSIGFENNEQFF. The DNA for the CDR3 is TGTGCCAGTAGTATTGGATTTGAAAACAATGAGCAGTTCTTC.